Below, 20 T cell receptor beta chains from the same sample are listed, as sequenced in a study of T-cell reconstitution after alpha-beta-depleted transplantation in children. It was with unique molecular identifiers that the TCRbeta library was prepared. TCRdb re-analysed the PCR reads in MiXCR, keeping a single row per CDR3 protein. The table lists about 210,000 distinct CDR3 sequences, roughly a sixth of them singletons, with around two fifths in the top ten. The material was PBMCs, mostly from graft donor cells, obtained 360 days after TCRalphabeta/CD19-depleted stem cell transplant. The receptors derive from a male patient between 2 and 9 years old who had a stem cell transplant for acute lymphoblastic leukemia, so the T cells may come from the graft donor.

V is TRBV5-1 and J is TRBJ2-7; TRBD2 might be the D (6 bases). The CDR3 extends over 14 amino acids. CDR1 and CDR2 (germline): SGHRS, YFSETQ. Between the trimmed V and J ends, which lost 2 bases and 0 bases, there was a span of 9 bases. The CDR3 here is CASSLQTSSYEQYF. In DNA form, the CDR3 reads TGCGCCAGCAGCTTACAGACTAGCTCCTACGAGCAGTACTTC.

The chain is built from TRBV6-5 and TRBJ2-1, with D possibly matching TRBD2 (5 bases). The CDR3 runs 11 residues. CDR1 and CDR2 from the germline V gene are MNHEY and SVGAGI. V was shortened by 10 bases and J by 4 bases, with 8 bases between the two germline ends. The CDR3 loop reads CATRTYNEQFF. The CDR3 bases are TGTGCCACCCGGACTTACAATGAGCAGTTCTTC.

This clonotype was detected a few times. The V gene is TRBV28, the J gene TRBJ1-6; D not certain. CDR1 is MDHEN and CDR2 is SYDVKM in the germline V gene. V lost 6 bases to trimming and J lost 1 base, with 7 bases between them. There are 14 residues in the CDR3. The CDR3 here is CASRKGSYNSPLHF. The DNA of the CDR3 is TGTGCCAGCAGAAAAGGGTCCTATAATTCACCCCTCCACTTT.

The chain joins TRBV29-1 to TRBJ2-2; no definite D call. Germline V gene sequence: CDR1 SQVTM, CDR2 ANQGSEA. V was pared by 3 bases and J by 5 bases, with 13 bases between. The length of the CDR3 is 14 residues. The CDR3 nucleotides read TGCAGCGTTGAGCGGTCACAGAGTACCGGGGAGCTGTTTTTT. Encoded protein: CSVERSQSTGELFF.

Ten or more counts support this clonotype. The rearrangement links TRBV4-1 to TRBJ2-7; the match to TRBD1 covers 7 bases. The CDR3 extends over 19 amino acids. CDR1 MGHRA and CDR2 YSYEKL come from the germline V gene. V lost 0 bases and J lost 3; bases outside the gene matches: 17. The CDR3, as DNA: TGCGCCAGCAGCCAAGATCAGGTCTTTGCGTGGACAGGCTTCTACGAGCAGTACTTC. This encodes CASSQDQVFAWTGFYEQYF.

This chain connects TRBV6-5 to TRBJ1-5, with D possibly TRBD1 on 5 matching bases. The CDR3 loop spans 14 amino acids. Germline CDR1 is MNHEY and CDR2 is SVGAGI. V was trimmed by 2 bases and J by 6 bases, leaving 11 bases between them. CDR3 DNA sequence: TGTGCCAGCAGTTACAGGGGAAGTTCTCAGCCCCAGCATTTT. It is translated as CASSYRGSSQPQHF.

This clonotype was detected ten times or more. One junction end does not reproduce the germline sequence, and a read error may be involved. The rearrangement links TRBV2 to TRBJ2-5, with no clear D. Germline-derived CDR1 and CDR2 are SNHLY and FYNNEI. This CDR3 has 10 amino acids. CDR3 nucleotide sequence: TGTGCCAGCAGAGAAGAGACCCAGTACTTC. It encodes CASREETQYF.

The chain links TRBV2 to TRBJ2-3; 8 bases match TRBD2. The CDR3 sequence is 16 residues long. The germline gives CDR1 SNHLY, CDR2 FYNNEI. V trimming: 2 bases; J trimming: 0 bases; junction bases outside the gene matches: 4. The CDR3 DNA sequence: TGTGCCAGCAGTGAACGGGGGGGGAGAAGCACAGATACGCAGTATTTT. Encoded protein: CASSERGGRSTDTQYF.

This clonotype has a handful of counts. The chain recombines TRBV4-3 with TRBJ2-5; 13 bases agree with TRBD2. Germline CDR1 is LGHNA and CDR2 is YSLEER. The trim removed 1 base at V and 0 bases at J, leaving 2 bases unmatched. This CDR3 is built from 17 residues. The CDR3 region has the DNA TGCGCCAGCAGCCAAGCACTAGCGGGGGGGCACCAAGAGACCCAGTACTTC. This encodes CASSQALAGGHQETQYF.

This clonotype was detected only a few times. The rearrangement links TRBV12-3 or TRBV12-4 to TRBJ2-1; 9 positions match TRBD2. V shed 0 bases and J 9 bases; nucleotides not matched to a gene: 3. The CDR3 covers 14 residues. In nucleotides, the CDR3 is TGTGCCAGCAGTTTAGCTAGCGGGGGTAGTGAGCAGTTCTTC. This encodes CASSLASGGSEQFF.

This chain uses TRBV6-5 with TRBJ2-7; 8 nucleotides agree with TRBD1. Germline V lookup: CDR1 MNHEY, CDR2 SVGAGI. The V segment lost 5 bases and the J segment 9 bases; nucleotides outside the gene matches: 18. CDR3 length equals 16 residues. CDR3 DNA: TGTGCCAGCAGTGCCTCGACAGGGGCCGACGTTTGGGGGCAGTACTTC. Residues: CASSASTGADVWGQYF.

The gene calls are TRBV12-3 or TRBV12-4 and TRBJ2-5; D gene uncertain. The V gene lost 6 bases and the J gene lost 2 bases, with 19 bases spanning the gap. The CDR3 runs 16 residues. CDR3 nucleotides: TGTGCCAGCAGCCCATTGGGTCGGGCAGTTCAAGAGACCCAGTACTTC. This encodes CASSPLGRAVQETQYF.

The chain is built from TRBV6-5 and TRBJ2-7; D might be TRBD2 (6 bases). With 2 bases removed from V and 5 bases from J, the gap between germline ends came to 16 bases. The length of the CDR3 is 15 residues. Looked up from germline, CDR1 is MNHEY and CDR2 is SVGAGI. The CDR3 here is CASSYRVIAAHEQYF. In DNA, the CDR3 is TGTGCCAGCAGTTACAGGGTAATAGCGGCCCACGAGCAGTACTTC.

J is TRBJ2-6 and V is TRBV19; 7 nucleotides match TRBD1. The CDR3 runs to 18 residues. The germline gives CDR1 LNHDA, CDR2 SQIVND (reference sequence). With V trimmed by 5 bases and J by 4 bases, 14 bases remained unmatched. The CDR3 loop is CASSLDRILLLGANVLTF. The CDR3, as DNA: TGTGCCAGTAGTCTGGACAGGATTTTACTACTCGGGGCCAACGTCCTGACTTTC.

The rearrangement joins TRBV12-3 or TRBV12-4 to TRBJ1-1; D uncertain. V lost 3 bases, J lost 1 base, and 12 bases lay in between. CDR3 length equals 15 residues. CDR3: CASSLGPEGNTEAFF. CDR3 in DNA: TGTGCCAGCAGTTTGGGCCCTGAAGGGAACACTGAAGCTTTCTTT.

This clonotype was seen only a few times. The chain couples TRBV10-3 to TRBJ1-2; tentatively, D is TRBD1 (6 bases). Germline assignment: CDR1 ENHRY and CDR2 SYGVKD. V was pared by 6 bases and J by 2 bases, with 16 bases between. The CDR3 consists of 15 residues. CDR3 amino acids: CAIRTDRYKNYGYTF. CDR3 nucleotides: TGTGCCATCAGGACGGACAGATACAAGAACTATGGCTACACCTTC.

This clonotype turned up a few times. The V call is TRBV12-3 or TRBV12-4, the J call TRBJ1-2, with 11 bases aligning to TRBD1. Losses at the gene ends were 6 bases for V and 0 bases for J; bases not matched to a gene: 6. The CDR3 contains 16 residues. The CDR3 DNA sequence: TGTGCCAGCAGCGGAGGACAGGGGGCCCCTAACTATGGCTACACCTTC. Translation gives CASSGGQGAPNYGYTF.

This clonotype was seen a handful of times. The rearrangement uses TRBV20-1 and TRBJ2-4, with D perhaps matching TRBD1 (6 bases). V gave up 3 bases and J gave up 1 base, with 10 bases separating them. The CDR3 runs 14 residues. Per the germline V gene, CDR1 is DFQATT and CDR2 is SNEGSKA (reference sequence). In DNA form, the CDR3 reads TGCAGTGCTAGTTCAGGACAGGCCAAAAACATTCAGTACTTC. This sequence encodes CSASSGQAKNIQYF.

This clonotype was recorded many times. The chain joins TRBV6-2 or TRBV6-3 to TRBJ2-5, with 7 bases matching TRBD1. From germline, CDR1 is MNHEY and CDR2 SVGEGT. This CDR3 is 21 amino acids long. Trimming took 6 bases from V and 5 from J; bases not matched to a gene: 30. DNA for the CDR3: TGTGCCAGCAGGCCCACACACAGGGGTCTTCCTATACGCTCAATCGGGGAGACCCAGTACTTC. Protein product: CASRPTHRGLPIRSIGETQYF.

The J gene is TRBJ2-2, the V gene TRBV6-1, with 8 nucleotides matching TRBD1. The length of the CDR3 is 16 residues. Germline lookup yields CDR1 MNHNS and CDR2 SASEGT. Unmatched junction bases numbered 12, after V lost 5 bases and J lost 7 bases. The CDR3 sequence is CASSRTGSNYVGELFF. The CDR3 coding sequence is TGTGCCAGCAGTCGGACAGGGAGTAATTACGTCGGGGAGCTGTTTTTT.